The subject of this entry is one T cell receptor (beta chain). Other nucleotide sequences from this sample produce the same CDR3. Authors' methods: Researchers report that nucleated cell counts were estimated from reference gene primer amplification. The assay was immunoSEQ multiplex PCR, and TCRdb's table has in-frame clones only and misses some. V, J and clone size reflect that table, while D and trimming were determined from the DNA. The sample lists more than 350,000 clones, 70% to 90% occurring once. This record comes from a study of blood T cell repertoires in COVID-19. A PCR-confirmed or clinician-diagnosed COVID-19 case had contacted exposed participants within 2 weeks of entry. Germline trimming cut 0 bases from V and 3 bases from J; bases unmatched to any gene: 2. The CDR3 sequence is 15 residues long. Germline V gene data show CDR1 as MGHRA and CDR2 as YSYEKL.

The sequence was obtained from a woman younger than 35 who had been exposed to COVID-19. The chain carries TRBV4-1 and TRBJ2-7; 10 nucleotides match TRBD1. Sample: PBMCs or T cells enriched from blood (not recorded which). CDR3 region: CASSQERDRGYEQYF. In DNA, the CDR3 is TGCGCCAGCAGCCAAGAGCGGGACAGGGGCTACGAGCAGTACTTC.